This T cell receptor beta chain was profiled in a study of identical twins. This clonotype showed up just a few times. One entry per CDR3 protein results from TCRdb running MiXCR on the 5' RACE reads. This table holds 1.5 million to 2 million distinct CDR3 sequences, less than 40% found once. The trim removed 0 bases at V and 11 bases at J, leaving 2 bases unmatched. The CDR3 covers 12 residues. Per germline, CDR1 SGHAT and CDR2 FQNNGV. Sequences were obtained from cord blood. This rearrangement joins TRBV11-2 to TRBJ1-1; TRBD1 matches 8 bases. The TCR originated in a newborn girl in good health. CDR3 sequence reads: CASSLERQGAFF. CDR3 in DNA: TGTGCCAGCAGCTTAGAAAGACAGGGGGCTTTCTTT. The full variable domain, rest sourced from reference TRBV11-2 and TRBJ1-1, is EAGVAQSPRYKIIEKRQSVAFWCNPISGHATLYWYQQILGQGPKLLIQFQNNGVVDDSQLPKDRFSAERLKGVDSTLKIQPAKLEDSAVYLCASSLERQGAFFGQGTRLTVV.